A single T cell receptor (beta chain) is shown here with its context. Its antigen remains unknown. The J segment lost 5 bases and the V segment lost 3 bases, leaving 10 bases of the junction unmatched. Looked up from germline, CDR1 is SGHAT and CDR2 is FQNNGV. The CDR3 sequence is 16 residues long. This sample is drawn from a study of blood T cells in healthy people across ages. The use of a sample-barcoded 5' primer and a J-beta primer mix characterized a second PCR of roughly 7 to 11 cycles. MiXCR, applied by TCRdb to the 5' RACE reads, yields one record per CDR3 protein. Of about 2 million distinct CDR3 sequences listed, about 50% are singletons. Peripheral blood samples of 9 to 10 milliliters were drawn from each donor. Study outcomes and limitations: Changes in expanded clonotypes were possibly confounded, as the CMV status of donors was unknown. Per million T cells, TCR beta diversity dropped roughly linearly as age increased. It was held that the diversity estimates obtained from one million T cells were underestimates.

The chain links TRBV11-2 to TRBJ2-5; 9 nucleotides match TRBD2. The receptor was derived from a woman aged 40 to 50 in good health. Material for sequencing was blood. Written as DNA, the CDR3 is TGTGCCAGCAGCTTGAGCGGGGGGCTTCAAGGGGAGACCCAGTACTTC. This sequence encodes CASSLSGGLQGETQYF. Full variable domain (missing parts from reference TRBV11-2 and TRBJ2-5): EAGVAQSPRYKIIEKRQSVAFWCNPISGHATLYWYQQILGQGPKLLIQFQNNGVVDDSQLPKDRFSAERLKGVDSTLKIQPAKLEDSAVYLCASSLSGGLQGETQYFGPGTRLLVL.